Shown below are 26 T cell receptor beta chains from a single sample sequenced in a study of blood T cell repertoires in COVID-19. The table came from immunoSEQ multiplex PCR; TCRdb's copy has only in-frame clones and leaves some out. Of about 280,000 clones listed, around 85% are singletons. The material sequenced was PBMCs or T cells enriched from blood (not recorded which). The origin of the receptors is a woman between 45 and 65 years old who had recovered from COVID-19.

The gene calls are TRBV5-1 and TRBJ2-1; 14 nucleotides match TRBD2. CDR3 size: 19 residues. The V and J ends lost 3 bases and 6 bases, in that order; junction bases with no gene match: 14. CDR1 is SGHRS and CDR2 is YFSETQ in the germline V gene. The CDR3 DNA is TGCGCCAGCAGCTCTGAAGGGACTAGCGGGAGAGGCTTAGGCAATGAGCAGTTCTTC. It translates to CASSSEGTSGRGLGNEQFF.

CDR3 DNA sequence: TGTGCCTGGAGTCCGGGGTTAGATCAGCCCCAGCATTTT. Translation: CAWSPGLDQPQHF. The chain combines TRBV30 with TRBJ1-5; no firm D call. The germline V gene encodes CDR1 GTSNPN and CDR2 SVGIG (reference sequence). The V end lost 2 bases, the J end lost 5 bases, and 10 bases lay between the germline ends. The CDR3 is 13 residues long. Drawing the rest from reference TRBV30 and TRBJ1-5, the complete variable domain is SQTIHQWPATLVQPVGSPLSLECTVEGTSNPNLYWYRQAAGRGLQLLFYSVGIGQISSEVPQNLSASRPQDRQFILSSKKLLLSDSGFYLCAWSPGLDQPQHFGDGTRLSIL.

The genes are TRBV3-1 (or the pseudogene TRBV3-2) and TRBJ2-4; 7 bases align to TRBD2. Germline loops: CDR1 LGHDT, CDR2 YNNKEL (reference sequence). V lost 0 bases to trimming and J lost 3 bases; unmatched junction nucleotides: 5. The CDR3 consists of 16 residues. CDR3 nucleotides: TGTGCCAGCAGCCAAGAAAGGGAGGGGCTCAAAAACATTCAGTACTTC. Its protein is CASSQEREGLKNIQYF.

The chain combines TRBV7-6 with TRBJ2-5; TRBD1 aligns across 7 bases. The V segment lost 0 bases and the J segment 2 bases; nucleotides outside the gene matches: 3. Per germline, CDR1 SGHVS and CDR2 FNYEAQ. This CDR3 has 15 residues. The CDR3 spells CASSLARGQQETQYF. The CDR3 DNA reads as TGTGCCAGCAGCTTAGCCCGGGGACAGCAAGAGACCCAGTACTTC. Full variable domain (rest looked up from reference TRBV7-6 and TRBJ2-5): GAGVSQSPRYKVTKRGQDVALRCDPISGHVSLYWYRQALGQGPEFLTYFNYEAQQDKSGLPNDRFSAERPEGSISTLTIQRTEQRDSAMYRCASSLARGQQETQYFGPGTRLLVL.

CDR3 in DNA: TGTGCTAGTGGCTCGGTGAGCAATCAGCCCCAGCATTTT. This sequence encodes CASGSVSNQPQHF. The chain carries TRBV12-5 and TRBJ1-5, with D uncertain. CDR3 length equals 13 residues. The V end was cut by 6 bases, the J end by 1 base, with 7 bases between. The germline gives CDR1 LGHNT, CDR2 FRNRAP.

This chain links TRBV6-5 with TRBJ2-1; TRBD1 matches at 8 bases. V dropped 6 bases and J dropped 10; count of bases not matched to a gene: 11. The CDR3 covers 14 residues. Germline V gives CDR1 MNHEY, CDR2 SVGAGI. The chain's CDR3 is CASRRQGALGEQFF. The CDR3 DNA reads TGTGCCAGCAGACGGCAGGGGGCGCTCGGGGAGCAGTTCTTC.

The V and J genes are TRBV4-1 and TRBJ1-3; no reliable D call. The CDR3 runs to 14 residues. Germline assignment: CDR1 MGHRA and CDR2 YSYEKL. Trimming took 2 bases from V and 3 from J, leaving 8 bases between them. CDR3 loop: CASSQFTIGNTIYF. The CDR3 coding sequence is TGCGCCAGCAGCCAATTTACAATTGGAAACACCATATATTTT.

This clone was found once. The chain has TRBV2 and TRBJ2-2, with TRBD1 matching 8 bases. This CDR3 is built from 16 residues. Germline V lookup: CDR1 SNHLY, CDR2 FYNNEI. Losses at the gene ends were 2 bases for V and 4 bases for J; bases not matched to a gene: 6. CDR3 coding DNA: TGTGCCAGCAGTGAAAGGCAGGGGGCGCGCACCGGGGAGCTGTTTTTT. Its translation is CASSERQGARTGELFF.

The V call is TRBV7-9, the J call TRBJ2-3; TRBD2 is a possible D gene (5 bases). The length of the CDR3 is 16 residues. Trimming cost V 7 bases and J 3 bases, with 20 bases left between them. The germline CDR1 and CDR2 sequences are SEHNR and FQNEAQ (reference sequence). The CDR3 reads CASKSGPAGGTDTQYF. The CDR3 coding sequence is TGTGCCAGCAAAAGCGGACCTGCCGGAGGTACAGATACGCAGTATTTT.

The chain combines TRBV2 with TRBJ1-1; TRBD1 agrees at 7 bases. This CDR3 has 15 amino acids. The trim removed 8 bases at V and 3 bases at J, leaving 12 bases unmatched. Germline V CDR1 and CDR2: SNHLY, FYNNEI. The DNA of the CDR3 is TGTGCCAGCTCTCTTGCAGGGGGGTCGTACACTGAAGCTTTCTTT. Amino acids: CASSLAGGSYTEAFF.

The CDR3 reads CASSGRAGGRGDTQYF. Here the CDR3 DNA reads TGTGCCAGCAGTGGTAGAGCGGGGGGGCGTGGAGATACGCAGTATTTT. The J gene is TRBJ2-3, the V gene TRBV2; 10 nucleotides line up with TRBD2. After removal of 4 bases from V and 5 bases from J, the junction contained 9 bases not matched to a gene. CDR1 is SNHLY, CDR2 FYNNEI, per germline. The CDR3 sequence is 16 residues long.

The J gene is TRBJ2-1, the V gene TRBV28; 8 bases map to TRBD2. Germline V gene data show CDR1 as MDHEN and CDR2 as SYDVKM. The CDR3 is made up of 13 amino acids. V was pared by 8 bases and J by 15 bases, with 15 bases of the junction left unmatched. CDR3 sequence (DNA): TGTGCCAGCGCCTCCGGGGTGCGGGGGGCCGGGTTCTTC. As protein: CASASGVRGAGFF.

This clone occurred once. The chain is built from TRBV4-1 and TRBJ2-7; D remains ambiguous. The V end was cut by 0 bases, the J end by 6 bases, with 12 bases between. The CDR3 has 14 amino acids. Germline CDR1 is MGHRA and CDR2 is YSYEKL. The CDR3 bases are TGCGCCAGCAGCCAAGAAATGGTTCCTAGCGAGCAGTACTTC. Translation: CASSQEMVPSEQYF.

The gene calls are TRBV7-2 and TRBJ2-6; 7 bases line up with TRBD1. Germline values: CDR1 SGHTA, CDR2 FQGNSA. V shed 6 bases and J 2 bases; nucleotides not matched to a gene: 4. The CDR3 extends over 15 amino acids. For the CDR3, the DNA is TGTGCCAGCAGTACTCAGGGGGCTGGGGCCAACGTCCTGACTTTC. This sequence encodes CASSTQGAGANVLTF.

The V call is TRBV30, the J call TRBJ1-1, with a tentative D call TRBD1 (6 bases). Germline CDR1 reads GTSNPN; CDR2 reads SVGIG (reference sequence). Trimming removed 5 bases from V and 8 bases from J, with 6 bases in between. This CDR3 has 9 amino acids. The CDR3, as DNA: TGTGCCTGGGACAGGGAAGCTTTCTTT. Translation gives CAWDREAFF.

The genes are TRBV19 and TRBJ1-6; 10 bases line up with TRBD1. The length of the CDR3 is 14 residues. Germline V gene lookup returns CDR1 LNHDA and CDR2 SQIVND (reference sequence). V lost 7 bases to trimming and J lost 7 bases; unmatched junction nucleotides: 4. CDR3 sequence reads: CASTPTGGNSPLHF. In DNA, the CDR3 is TGTGCCAGTACCCCGACAGGGGGCAATTCACCCCTCCACTTT.

The rearrangement links TRBV5-1 to TRBJ1-6; D is uncertain. V was clipped by 4 bases and J by 7 bases, with 12 bases between them. Germline V gives CDR1 SGHRS, CDR2 YFSETQ. The CDR3 extends over 14 amino acids. The CDR3 spells CASSEEGSNSPLHF. The CDR3 region has the DNA TGCGCCAGCAGCGAGGAGGGTAGCAATTCACCCCTCCACTTT.

V and J are TRBV7-9 and TRBJ2-1, with 8 bases lining up with TRBD1. Trimming removed 5 bases from V and 12 bases from J; junction bases left unmatched: 18. This CDR3 spans 16 amino acids. The germline gives CDR1 SEHNR, CDR2 FQNEAQ (reference sequence). CDR3 coding DNA: TGTGCCAGCAGCCGGGACATCACAGGGGGAGCCAGCCGGCAGTTCTTC. Its translation: CASSRDITGGASRQFF.

The CDR3 here is CASSQGYAGYTF. The DNA for the CDR3 is TGTGCCAGCAGCCAGGGTTACGCTGGCTACACCTTC. The genes are TRBV28 and TRBJ1-2; D is perhaps TRBD1 (5 bases). Germline V gives CDR1 MDHEN, CDR2 SYDVKM. V lost 6 bases and J lost 7, with 12 bases in between. The CDR3 sequence is 12 residues long.

The chain employs TRBV3-1 (or the pseudogene TRBV3-2) and TRBJ1-1, with unresolved D. Germline V gene lookup returns CDR1 LGHDT and CDR2 YNNKEL (reference sequence). Trimming left V 4 bases short and J 5 bases short, with 11 bases between. The CDR3 has 13 residues. The chain's CDR3 is CASSRNSGTEAFF. CDR3 nucleotide sequence: TGTGCCAGCAGCCGCAACTCCGGGACTGAAGCTTTCTTT.

The chain carries TRBV14 and TRBJ2-2, with TRBD1 identical over 8 bases. V was clipped by 2 bases and J by 5 bases; unmatched bases: 4. From germline, CDR1 is SGHDN and CDR2 FVKESK. This CDR3 spans 15 amino acids. The CDR3 reads CASSQWTGNTGELFF. The CDR3 nucleotides are TGTGCCAGCAGCCAATGGACAGGGAATACCGGGGAGCTGTTTTTT.

The rearrangement joins TRBV29-1 to TRBJ2-7; D unresolved. The CDR3 extends over 12 amino acids. Germline values: CDR1 SQVTM, CDR2 ANQGSEA. Trimming removed 6 bases at V and 1 base at J, with 10 bases between. The CDR3 region has the DNA TGCAGCGTCGAGACTCCTTCCTACGAGCAGTACTTC. Translated, it gives CSVETPSYEQYF.

J is TRBJ2-7 and V is TRBV18; weak D call: TRBD2 (6 bases). Trimming shortened V by 3 bases and J by 2 bases, and 11 bases separated the two germline ends. Looked up from germline, CDR1 is KGHSH and CDR2 is LQKENI. The CDR3 length is 14 residues. In DNA form, the CDR3 reads TGTGCCAGCTCACCGACGGTAGCGGCCTACGAGCAGTACTTC. This sequence encodes CASSPTVAAYEQYF.

The CDR3 here is CAISDSGTYEQYF. The CDR3 nucleotides read TGTGCCATCAGCGATAGCGGGACTTACGAGCAGTACTTC. The chain couples TRBV10-3 to TRBJ2-7; 8 bases align to TRBD2. Germline V CDR1 and CDR2: ENHRY, SYGVKD. The CDR3 totals 13 residues. The V gene end was trimmed by 6 bases and the J gene end by 4 bases; junction bases not matched to a gene: 5.

The chain uses TRBV9 and TRBJ2-3, with D maybe TRBD1 (6 bases). The CDR3 consists of 14 residues. Germline CDR1 SGDLS, CDR2 YYNGEE. V dropped 0 bases and J dropped 2 bases, with 7 bases sitting between them. The CDR3 DNA follows: TGTGCCAGCAGCGTAGGGACAGCCACAGATACGCAGTATTTT. Translating gives CASSVGTATDTQYF.

This clone came up many times. The gene calls are TRBV4-2 and TRBJ1-2; 9 nucleotides line up with TRBD1. Looked up from germline, CDR1 is LGHNA and CDR2 is YNFKEQ. The CDR3 has 17 amino acids. The V and J ends lost 3 bases and 5 bases, in that order; junction bases with no gene match: 13. The CDR3 DNA sequence: TGTGCCAGCAGCCACCCCCTGGAACAGGGGGCCTTATATGGCTACACCTTC. Translated, it gives CASSHPLEQGALYGYTF.